These T cell receptor beta chains were read from a single sample in a study of T cells after yellow fever vaccination. TCRdb redid the calling of the 5' RACE reads with MiXCR, one entry per CDR3 protein. The profile covers fewer than 400,000 distinct CDR3 sequences, with under 7.5% appearing a single time and 15% taken by the ten largest. This specimen was PBMCs, taken 5 days after the yellow fever booster vaccination. These receptors were taken from a man aged 25-45 years who received the YFV17D yellow fever vaccine. Both conserved end residues are part of each CDR3. D genes are given only for firm matches. For some rows the clone size is stated as once, few or many, or as a class when expanded; others skip it.

>many|TRBD2|TRBJ2-1|TRBV3-1
TGTGCCAGCAGCCAAGGACTAGCGGGGGCACGGGAGCAGTTCTTC
CASSQGLAGAREQFF
>.|.|TRBJ2-1|TRBV5-1
TGCGCCAGCAGGGCGGGACTCCTCTCCTACAATGAGCAGTTCTTC
CASRAGLLSYNEQFF
>many|.|TRBJ2-2|TRBV29-1
TGCAGCGCCTTAGAGGCAGGGCGCGCCGGGGAGCTGTTTTTT
CSALEAGRAGELFF
>few|.|TRBJ2-3|TRBV7-6
TGTGCCAGCAGCCCGGTGGGGGGGCAGACAGATACGCAGTATTTT
CASSPVGGQTDTQYF
>.|.|TRBJ2-1|TRBV7-9
TGTGCCAGCAGGCTAGAGGGCGGATCCTACAATGAGCAGTTCTTC
CASRLEGGSYNEQFF
>few|TRBD1|TRBJ2-2|TRBV12-3/TRBV12-4
TGTGCCAGCAGTTACGGACAGGCGAACACCGGGGAGCTGTTTTTT
CASSYGQANTGELFF
>few|TRBD1|TRBJ1-1|TRBV20-1
TGCAGTACTTATCAGGGGGACACTGAAGCTTTCTTT
CSTYQGDTEAFF
>few|.|TRBJ2-7|TRBV19
TGTGCCAGTAGTGGCCCCCTCCCCTCGGGCGAGCAGTACTTC
CASSGPLPSGEQYF
>few|TRBD2|TRBJ2-7|TRBV29-1
TGCAGCGCCGGGACTAGCGGGCCGTACGAGCAGTACTTC
CSAGTSGPYEQYF
>few|.|TRBJ2-6|TRBV24-1
TGTGCCACCAGTGATTTTTTTCGATCTGGGGCCAACGTCCTGACTTTC
CATSDFFRSGANVLTF
>many|.|TRBJ2-1|TRBV4-2
TGTGCCAGCAGCCAAACCGGGACTTCTCGGGACAATGAGCAGTTCTTC
CASSQTGTSRDNEQFF
>.|TRBD2|TRBJ2-1|TRBV7-6
TGTGCCAGCAGCCCAAGACTAGCGAGTGCGGGCCATGAGCAGTTCTTC
CASSPRLASAGHEQFF
>.|.|TRBJ2-1|TRBV10-3
TGTGCCATCAGTGAGCCCCCCCTAGATATCAATGAGCAGTTCTTC
CAISEPPLDINEQFF
>.|.|TRBJ2-1|TRBV15
TGTGCCACCAGCAGAGAGGTCTCTAGCACCTACAATGAGCAGTTCTTC
CATSREVSSTYNEQFF
>.|.|TRBJ1-1|TRBV5-1
TGCGCCAGCAGCTCCGGACAGACTTCTCGTGGGAACACTGAAGCTTTCTTT
CASSSGQTSRGNTEAFF
>many|.|TRBJ1-1|TRBV20-1
TGCAGTGCTAAACAGGGAAAGCACACTGAAGCTTTCTTT
CSAKQGKHTEAFF
>.|.|TRBJ1-5|TRBV15
TGTGCCACCCAGATTCAACGGGGCAATCAGCCCCAGCATTTT
CATQIQRGNQPQHF
>.|TRBD2|TRBJ2-1|TRBV5-6
TGTGCCAGCAGCCCGATTCGGACTAGCGGAGATTACAATGAGCAGTTCTTC
CASSPIRTSGDYNEQFF
>many|.|TRBJ2-1|TRBV28
TGTGCCAGCAGCCCAGGTCTCAGCTCCTACAATGAGCAGTTCTTC
CASSPGLSSYNEQFF
>few|.|TRBJ2-7|TRBV20-1
TGCAGTGCGAGTGGTCTTGGCCCCTACGAGCAGTACTTC
CSASGLGPYEQYF
>.|.|TRBJ2-3|TRBV7-9
TGTGCCAGCAGCTCCGGGGACCCGAGAGGCACAGATACGCAGTATTTT
CASSSGDPRGTDTQYF
>.|TRBD2|TRBJ2-1|TRBV28
TGTGCCAGCAGGAGGCTAGCGGGGTACAATGAGCAGTTCTTC
CASRRLAGYNEQFF
>few|.|TRBJ2-7|TRBV5-6
TGTGCCAGCAGCTTGGTTACGACCTCCCGGGGGGAGCAGTACTTC
CASSLVTTSRGEQYF
>.|TRBD1|TRBJ2-1|TRBV28
TGTGCCAGCAGTCCGGGACAGGTAACTAGTGAGTTCTTC
CASSPGQVTSEFF
>.|.|TRBJ2-5|TRBV7-8
TGTGCCAGCAGCTTGTCAGGTCCGGAGACCCAGTACTTC
CASSLSGPETQYF
>many|.|TRBJ2-1|TRBV7-6
TGTGCCAGCAGTCTACTAGCTTCCGACGGCAATGAGCAGTTCTTC
CASSLLASDGNEQFF
>many|TRBD2|TRBJ2-3|TRBV28
TGTGCCAGCAGCCTAGCGGGAGAGGTGAGGGCAGATACGCAGTATTTT
CASSLAGEVRADTQYF
>.|TRBD2|TRBJ2-3|TRBV12-3/TRBV12-4
TGTGCCAGCAGCCTGGGACTATTGAAAGATACGCAGTATTTT
CASSLGLLKDTQYF
>many|.|TRBJ1-1|TRBV18
TGTGCCAGCTCACAGGGGTCTCCTGAAGCTTTCTTT
CASSQGSPEAFF